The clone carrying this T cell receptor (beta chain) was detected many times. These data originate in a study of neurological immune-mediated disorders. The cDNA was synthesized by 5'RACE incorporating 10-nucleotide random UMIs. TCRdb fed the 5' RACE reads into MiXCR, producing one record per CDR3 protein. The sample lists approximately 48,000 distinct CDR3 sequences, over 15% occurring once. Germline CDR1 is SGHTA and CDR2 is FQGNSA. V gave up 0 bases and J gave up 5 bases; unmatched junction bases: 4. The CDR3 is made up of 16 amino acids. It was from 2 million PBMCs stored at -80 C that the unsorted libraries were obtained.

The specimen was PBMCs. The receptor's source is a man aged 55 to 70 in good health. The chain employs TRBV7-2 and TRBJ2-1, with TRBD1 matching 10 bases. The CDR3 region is CASSLAMGQGNNEQFF. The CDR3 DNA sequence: TGTGCCAGCAGCTTAGCGATGGGACAGGGGAACAATGAGCAGTTCTTC. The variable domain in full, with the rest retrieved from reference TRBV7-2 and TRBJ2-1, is GAGVSQSPSNKVTEKGKDVELRCDPISGHTALYWYRQSLGQGLEFLIYFQGNSAPDKSGLPSDRFSAERTGGSVSTLTIQRTQQEDSAVYLCASSLAMGQGNNEQFFGPGTRLTVL.